Listed here is a single T cell receptor (beta chain). This clonotype came up many times. Its antigen is not yet known. Per-base qualities were not stored, and no clone one base away is much larger. For unsorted PBMC libraries, 2 million PBMCs were used after storage in RNAlater at -80 degrees C until RNA extraction. Peripheral blood was subjected to Ficoll-Hypaque density gradient centrifugation to isolate PBMCs, which were then cryopreserved in liquid nitrogen. CDR3 length: 14 amino acids, cysteine to phenylalanine. Only CDR3 DNA remains: 42 bases, in frame from the first base. CDR1 is given as MNHNS and CDR2 as SASEGT, both from the germline V gene. V has 3 bases trimmed and J has 6 bases trimmed; junction bases matching no gene number 3. The data derive from a study of neurological immune-mediated disorders (dated by TCRdb to between 2018 and 2021). At the level of the whole study: The study compared peripheral blood TCR-beta repertoires of HTLV-I-associated myelopathy (HAM/TSP) patients, multiple sclerosis patients and healthy controls using UMI-based sequencing. Of the approximately 70 subjects in the cohort, around 15 were HAM/TSP patients, around 34 were multiple sclerosis patients, and about 20 were healthy controls. Longitudinal samples, technical triplicates and paired sorted CD4+ and CD8+ T-cell subsets, alongside PBMC samples, were included among the approximately 100 TCR-beta libraries.

Here is what the overall study found, with its caveats: TCR clonal expansion was greatest in HAM/TSP patients and smallest in MS patients, who ranked below even healthy controls. Expanded clones from different subjects shared no identical CDR3 amino acid sequences, which suggests that TCR-beta repertoires were private in all groups.

cDNA was synthesized by template-switch 5'RACE using a primer with a 10-nucleotide random unique molecular identifier that tagged each TCR transcript. Over 200 million TCR-beta sequences, covering 15-18 subjects, were produced in each sequencing run. Total RNA was extracted with the RNeasy kit. The KAPA Real-time Library Amplification kit was used to amplify TCR-beta VDJ regions with primers for the TCR constant region and the 5'RACE anchor. Sample indexes and Illumina adaptors were added in a first PCR, and a second PCR then increased library yield. After purification with Ampure beads, the TCR product of roughly 650 bp was size-selected on a 2% E-gel SizeSelection system. Before pooling, libraries had their quality checked on a Bioanalyzer, their concentration measured with Qubit, and their quantity determined with the Kapa Library Quantification kit. An Illumina HiSeq 2500 sequenced the libraries paired-end 2 x 150 bp. To increase sequence diversity, about 25-30% phiX was spiked into each library pool. Per the authors' processing: Quality-filtered reads were processed with the UMI-based MiGEC pipeline, which removed over 75% of raw TCR sequences during error correction. VDJ genes were aligned to IMGT germline references, and each clonotype was defined by a unique CDR3 amino acid sequence together with V-J genes. Clonal expansion, Shannon diversity, and CDR3 relatedness (CalcPairwiseDistances, ClusterSamples) were evaluated with VDJtools, and phylogenetic trees were built with CLCbio workbench. Expanded clones were defined as having at least 8 unique UMIs, based on coefficient-of-variation modelling across technical triplicates. The raw public data were reprocessed by TCRdb itself: fastp quality trimming at Q25, MiXCR clonotype calling, in-frame beta chains only. Entries that share a CDR3 protein sequence are merged under the most common genes and DNA. TCRdb assigned the V and J calls; the authors' analysis was not used. The sample contains about 36,000 distinct CDR3 sequences, about 9.4% of them found a single time. The ten most abundant clones make up approximately 7% of the sample.

Sequencing was performed on PBMCs. The rearrangement joined TRBV6-1 to TRBJ1-5; TRBD1 fits 9 bases in the junction. This clonotype was sampled from a young woman with HTLV-1-associated myelopathy (HAM/TSP). The bases are TGTGCCAGCAGTGACTACAGGGGGCCTCAGCCCCAGCATTTT. It codes for CASSDYRGPQPQHF.